The text below deals with one T cell receptor (beta chain). Its antigen is not identified. PBMCs were derived from roughly 10 ml fresh peripheral blood. The V segment lost 8 bases and the J segment 3 bases; nucleotides outside the gene matches: 3. The CDR3 spans 14 residues. Germline CDR1 MGHDK, CDR2 SYGVNS. This sample was taken from a study of T cells in Graves' hyperthyroidism and ophthalmopathy. Broader study findings: Blood also carried most thyroid clonotypes expanded above 0.001.

The TCR beta CDR3 regions underwent amplification using RNA transcripts as the source. Carried out on the TCR CDR3, a first-round RT-PCR used the HTBI primer set. TCRdb reprocessed the multiplex PCR reads with MiXCR, giving one entry per CDR3 protein. The table records around 600,000 distinct CDR3 sequences, about 15% of them present only once. The receptor's source is a woman in her twenties or thirties with Graves' hyperthyroidism. The V gene is TRBV25-1, the J gene TRBJ2-2, with 10 bases fitting TRBD2. Specimen: blood. In DNA, the CDR3 is TGTGCCAGCGCCCTAGCGGGGGACACCGGGGAGCTGTTTTTT. As protein: CASALAGDTGELFF.